The sequence of this T cell receptor beta chain was determined in a study of T cell responses to AZD1222 COVID-19 vaccine. Study summary: Recipients boosted at about 4 weeks or about 12 weeks are pooled. Study-level points and caveats: Donors, mostly white British, included more females; clonal diversity was possibly underestimated. Spike regions recognized by vaccine-associated CD4 TCRs spanned the protein, led by 160-218 and 743-854.

Concerning this clone itself: Its specificity is unknown.

CDR1 is SQVTM and CDR2 is ANQGSEA in the germline V gene. V shed 2 bases, J shed 3 bases, and the junction held 1 base outside the gene matches. The CDR3 is 13 residues long. Produced via immunoSEQ multiplex PCR; TCRdb's table is partial and in-frame only. The sample yields roughly 120,000 clones, about 90% seen once. This receptor was taken from an adult in good health. The chain is built from TRBV29-1 and TRBJ1-2; 9 bases are shared with TRBD1. The specimen comprised peripheral blood, sampled on day 0 of AZD1222 vaccination. CDR3 nucleotides: TGCAGCGTTGAAAGGACAGGGGACTATGGCTACACCTTC. This translates into CSVERTGDYGYTF.